Listed here are 25 T cell receptor beta chains from one sample, sequenced in a study of blood T cell repertoires in COVID-19. Some clones are missing from TCRdb's copy, which holds only in-frame ones; the method was immunoSEQ multiplex PCR. This repertoire shows roughly 100,000 clones, roughly 80% found once; its top ten account for approximately 15%. Sequenced sample: peripheral blood. The source of these receptors is a woman of 80 years or more with acute or convalescent COVID-19.

The table lists this clone with a count of one. The gene calls are TRBV21-1 and TRBJ2-7; TRBD2 reflects the table's D call only, with no check against the DNA. TRBV21-1 is a pseudogene segment. The CDR3 covers 14 residues. The CDR3 loop reads CANLLGTSSYEQYV. For the CDR3, the DNA is TGTGCCAACCTACTCGGGACTAGTAGTTACGAGCAGTACGTC.

This clone was seen a single time. This chain joins TRBV3-1 (or the pseudogene TRBV3-2) and TRBJ1-1; D remains ambiguous. The germline V and J ends were trimmed by 0 bases and 11 bases, with 16 bases remaining between them. The CDR3 is 14 amino acids. Germline V gives CDR1 LGHDT, CDR2 YNNKEL (reference sequence). The DNA of the CDR3 is TGTGCCAGCAGCCAAGAGGCACAATCCCGGAGGGCTTTCTTT. Translating it yields CASSQEAQSRRAFF.

The chain employs TRBV10-1 and TRBJ2-7; unclear D gene. Trimming shortened V by 2 bases and J by 2 bases, and 13 bases separated the two germline ends. The germline V gene has CDR1 WNHNN and CDR2 SYGVQD (reference sequence). The CDR3 length is 15 residues. The CDR3 is CASSEQVHVPYEQYF. The CDR3 DNA sequence: TGCGCCAGCAGTGAGCAGGTCCACGTTCCCTACGAGCAGTACTTC.

The V and J genes are TRBV28 and TRBJ1-5, with D tentatively TRBD1 (6 bases). The V and J ends lost 2 bases and 5 bases respectively, with 10 bases between them. This CDR3 comprises 14 residues. Germline assignment: CDR1 MDHEN and CDR2 SYDVKM. The CDR3 reads CASSLAGEHQPQHF. The CDR3 DNA reads as TGTGCCAGCAGTTTAGCAGGGGAGCATCAGCCCCAGCATTTT. The variable domain in full, completed from reference TRBV28 and TRBJ1-5, reads DVKVTQSSRYLVKRTGEKVFLECVQDMDHENMFWYRQDPGLGLRLIYFSYDVKMKEKGDIPEGYSVSREKKERFSLILESASTNQTSMYLCASSLAGEHQPQHFGDGTRLSIL.

The chain joins TRBV6-6 to TRBJ2-5; TRBD2 matches 9 bases. CDR3 size: 16 residues. Germline assignment: CDR1 MNHNY and CDR2 SVGAGI (reference sequence). J was trimmed by 2 bases and V by 4 bases; bases with no gene match: 8. In nucleotides, the CDR3 is TGTGCCAGCAGTTCGGCAAACCTAGCGGGGCAAGAGACCCAGTACTTC. This codes for CASSSANLAGQETQYF.

The chain combines TRBV6-5 with TRBJ2-1; weak D call: TRBD2 (5 bases). Per the germline V gene, CDR1 is MNHEY and CDR2 is SVGAGI. This CDR3 comprises 14 residues. Between the trimmed V and J ends, which lost 4 bases and 9 bases, there was a span of 16 bases. CDR3 amino acids: CASSSDFIRGEQFF. In DNA, the CDR3 is TGTGCCAGCAGTTCCGACTTTATCCGGGGTGAGCAGTTCTTC.

A few counts support this clone. This chain links TRBV27 with TRBJ2-1, with 9 bases lining up with TRBD2. The CDR3 spans 15 residues. V was clipped by 4 bases and J by 4 bases; unmatched bases: 5. Germline V lookup: CDR1 MNHEY, CDR2 SMNVEV (reference sequence). CDR3 coding DNA: TGTGCCAGCAGTTACGCGGGAGGGCTTTACAATGAGCAGTTCTTC. Translated, it gives CASSYAGGLYNEQFF.

This CDR3 is CASSSSGRAIGELFF. The CDR3 nucleotides are TGTGCCAGCAGCTCTAGCGGGAGGGCCATCGGGGAGCTGTTTTTT. The chain is built from TRBV3-1 (or the pseudogene TRBV3-2) and TRBJ2-2; TRBD2 agrees at 12 bases. The ends lost 5 bases at V and 7 bases at J; junction bases unmatched: 5. The CDR3 length is 15 residues. The germline CDR1 and CDR2 sequences are LGHDT and YNNKEL (reference sequence).

The V gene is TRBV5-6, the J gene TRBJ2-7; 7 nucleotides align to TRBD1. CDR1 and CDR2 (germline): SGHDT, YYEEEE. The CDR3 is 9 amino acids. CDR3 in amino acids: CASSLDRDV. The DNA of the CDR3 is TGTGCCAGCAGCCTCGACAGGGATGTC.

The rearrangement uses TRBV7-9 and TRBJ2-1; weak D call: TRBD2 (5 bases). Germline CDR1 reads SEHNR; CDR2 reads FQNEAQ (reference sequence). V was shortened by 0 bases and J by 4 bases, with 13 bases between the two germline ends. The CDR3 loop spans 16 amino acids. CDR3 bases: TGTGCCAGCAGCTTAGCGGGGAGACGTGCTTACAATGAGCAGTTCTTC. Translated: CASSLAGRRAYNEQFF. Full variable domain (outside the CDR3, taken from reference TRBV7-9 and TRBJ2-1): DTGVSQNPRHKITKRGQNVTFRCDPISEHNRLYWYRQTLGQGPEFLTYFQNEAQLEKSRLLSDRFSAERPKGSFSTLEIQRTEQGDSAMYLCASSLAGRRAYNEQFFGPGTRLTVL.

The CDR3, as DNA: TGCGCCAGCAGCCTGGACACCAACACCGGGGAGCTGTTTTTT. Encoded protein: CASSLDTNTGELFF. The chain links TRBV5-1 to TRBJ2-2; D might be TRBD1 (5 bases). V was pared by 4 bases and J by 2 bases, with 9 bases between. The CDR3 covers 14 residues. In germline, CDR1 is SGHRS, CDR2 YFSETQ.

This sequence joins TRBV2 and TRBJ1-1; the D gene is possibly TRBD1 (5 bases). The V gene lost 3 bases and the J gene lost 11 bases, with 16 bases spanning the gap. Germline V gene sequence: CDR1 SNHLY, CDR2 FYNNEI. CDR3 length: 13 residues. The CDR3 loop is CASSEGQGKAAFF. CDR3 sequence (DNA): TGTGCCAGCAGTGAGGGCCAGGGCAAGGCGGCTTTCTTT.

This chain uses TRBV18 with TRBJ2-7; D perhaps matches TRBD1 (6 bases). This CDR3 spans 13 amino acids. Germline V CDR1 and CDR2: KGHSH, LQKENI. Deletions cut 2 bases from V and 5 bases from J, with 10 bases between. CDR3 bases: TGTGCCAGCTCACCAAAAAGGGACAACGAGCAGTACTTC. This codes for CASSPKRDNEQYF.

This clone was seen just once. Here the CDR3 DNA reads TGTGCCAGCAGTTTAAGGGGGTTTGATGAGCAGTTCTTC. Encoded protein: CASSLRGFDEQFF. The gene calls are TRBV28 and TRBJ2-1, with D possibly matching TRBD1 (6 bases). The V gene lost 2 bases and the J gene lost 8 bases, with 10 bases spanning the gap. From germline, CDR1 is MDHEN and CDR2 SYDVKM. The CDR3 is made up of 13 amino acids.

The chain links TRBV9 to TRBJ1-1, with 9 positions matching TRBD1. V was pared by 4 bases and J by 4 bases, with 8 bases of the junction left unmatched. The CDR3 is made up of 15 amino acids. CDR1 and CDR2 from the germline V gene are SGDLS and YYNGEE. The CDR3 DNA reads TGTGCCAGCAGCCAGATGGGACAGGGATCCACTGAAGCTTTCTTT. Translation gives CASSQMGQGSTEAFF.

This chain links TRBV15 with TRBJ1-3; D is uncertain. V was shortened by 0 bases and J by 3 bases, with 6 bases between the two germline ends. CDR3 length: 14 residues. Germline lookup yields CDR1 LNHNV and CDR2 YYDKDF (reference sequence). Here the CDR3 reads CATSREQFGNTIYF. DNA for the CDR3: TGTGCCACCAGCAGAGAACAGTTTGGAAACACCATATATTTT.

This rearrangement joins TRBV10-3 to TRBJ2-1; D is perhaps TRBD2 (5 bases). CDR3 length: 11 residues. V shed 4 bases and J shed 7 bases, with 5 bases lying between them. From germline, CDR1 is ENHRY and CDR2 SYGVKD. The CDR3 is CAISGENEQFF. Written as DNA, the CDR3 is TGTGCCATCAGTGGGGAGAATGAGCAGTTCTTC.

The chain links TRBV18 to TRBJ2-1, with D tentatively TRBD2 (6 bases). This CDR3 has 13 amino acids. V shed 6 bases and J shed 8 bases, with 14 bases lying between them. Germline CDR1 and CDR2: KGHSH and LQKENI. The DNA for the CDR3 is TGTGCCAGCTCCCCGCGGACGGGAGATGAGCAGTTCTTC. It codes for CASSPRTGDEQFF.

The CDR3 nucleotides read TGCGCCAGCACCCCCTCCGGGGGGGCCGGGTATGGCTACACCTTC. It is translated as CASTPSGGAGYGYTF. The chain carries TRBV5-1 and TRBJ1-2; D possibly corresponds to TRBD1 (6 bases). The germline V gene encodes CDR1 SGHRS and CDR2 YFSETQ. The CDR3 sequence is 15 residues long. Trimming shortened V by 6 bases and J by 5 bases, and 20 bases separated the two germline ends.

The chain carries TRBV5-6 and TRBJ2-2; 14 bases map to TRBD2. Germline CDR1 reads SGHDT; CDR2 reads YYEEEE. This CDR3 has 17 residues. Trimming removed 4 bases from V and 5 bases from J; junction bases left unmatched: 7. CDR3 bases: TGTGCCAGCAGCGGCGGGACTAGCGGGAGTTTTACCGGGGAGCTGTTTTTT. Translating it yields CASSGGTSGSFTGELFF.

The J gene is TRBJ2-3, the V gene TRBV9; D possibly corresponds to TRBD2 (5 bases). Deletions cut 0 bases from V and 1 base from J, with 9 bases between. The germline V gene encodes CDR1 SGDLS and CDR2 YYNGEE. This CDR3 spans 15 amino acids. The CDR3 bases are TGTGCCAGCAGCGTAGCTAGCACCGGCACAGATACGCAGTATTTT. Translating gives CASSVASTGTDTQYF.

This clone was counted once. The chain links TRBV29-1 to TRBJ1-1, with D unclear. The CDR3 runs to 13 residues. V lost 2 bases to trimming and J lost 1 base, with 8 bases between them. In germline, CDR1 is SQVTM, CDR2 ANQGSEA. The CDR3 DNA is TGCAGCGTTGAACGCGGCAGGAACACTGAAGCTTTCTTT. It translates to CSVERGRNTEAFF.

The rearrangement uses TRBV7-9 and TRBJ2-7, with D uncertain. Trimming stripped 7 bases from V and 1 base from J, with 11 bases between. There are 13 residues in the CDR3. The germline V gene has CDR1 SEHNR and CDR2 FQNEAQ (reference sequence). The CDR3 nucleotides are TGTGCCAGCACCCCGACTTTATCCTACGAGCAGTACTTC. The encoded protein is CASTPTLSYEQYF.

The V gene is TRBV10-3, the J gene TRBJ2-7; 13 bases fit TRBD2. This CDR3 has 16 residues. In germline, CDR1 is ENHRY, CDR2 SYGVKD. J gave up 2 bases and V 5 bases, and 6 bases lay outside the gene matches. CDR3: CAISQRGTSGAYEQYF. As DNA, the CDR3 is TGTGCCATCAGTCAAAGGGGGACTAGCGGGGCCTACGAGCAGTACTTC.

This clone has a single count. The chain uses TRBV7-6 and TRBJ2-5; D might be TRBD2 (6 bases). The CDR3 contains 14 residues. Per germline, CDR1 SGHVS and CDR2 FNYEAQ. With 1 base removed from V and 5 bases from J, the gap between germline ends came to 11 bases. This CDR3 reads CASSLGPGVETQYF. The CDR3 DNA reads as TGTGCCAGCAGCTTAGGCCCGGGAGTCGAGACCCAGTACTTC.